Listed below are T cell receptor beta chains from one sample, sequenced in a study of shared clonotypes between healthy human individuals. Generated by immunoSEQ multiplex PCR, the TCRdb table keeps only in-frame clones and is missing some. Of a few million clones listed, just over 90% are singletons. The specimen was naive CD4+ T cells from PBMCs. The origin of the receptors is a man younger than 35 in good health. Some clones in this sample may be carry-over from other donors' samples. CDR3s include the opening cysteine and the closing phenylalanine or tryptophan. A D gene is named only where the DNA matches it firmly. Clone sizes are given selectively: once, few, many, or a class where the clone is expanded.

j_call: TRBJ1-1
d_call: TRBD1
v_call: TRBV7-3
clone_size: NA
cdr3_aa: CASSPDRGRPTEAFF
cdr3_nt: TGTGCCAGCAGCCCCGACAGGGGGCGGCCGACTGAAGCTTTCTTT

j_call: TRBJ2-5
d_call: NA
v_call: TRBV28
clone_size: NA
cdr3_aa: CASRVWGPEAETQYF
cdr3_nt: TGTGCCAGCAGGGTATGGGGTCCCGAGGCGGAGACCCAGTACTTC

j_call: TRBJ2-7
d_call: NA
v_call: TRBV7-8
clone_size: NA
cdr3_aa: CASSWTTGAYEQYF
cdr3_nt: TGTGCCAGCAGCTGGACGACTGGAGCCTACGAGCAGTACTTC

j_call: TRBJ1-1
d_call: NA
v_call: TRBV19
clone_size: NA
cdr3_aa: CASGTRQGRFGTEAFF
cdr3_nt: TGTGCCAGTGGGACACGGCAGGGGAGGTTTGGCACTGAAGCTTTCTTT

j_call: TRBJ1-2
d_call: NA
v_call: TRBV6-5
clone_size: NA
cdr3_aa: CASRYSGIPGGYTF
cdr3_nt: TGTGCCAGCAGATACAGCGGGATTCCTGGCGGCTACACCTTC

j_call: TRBJ2-3
d_call: TRBD2
v_call: TRBV7-3
clone_size: NA
cdr3_aa: CASSQRTSVGDTQYF
cdr3_nt: TGTGCCAGCAGCCAAAGGACTAGCGTGGGGGATACGCAGTATTTT

j_call: TRBJ2-3
d_call: TRBD2
v_call: TRBV25-1
clone_size: NA
cdr3_aa: CASSEYSGRAFDTQYF
cdr3_nt: TGTGCCAGCAGTGAATACAGCGGGAGGGCCTTTGATACGCAGTATTTT

j_call: TRBJ1-1
d_call: NA
v_call: TRBV5-1
clone_size: NA
cdr3_aa: CASSRNTGNTEAFF
cdr3_nt: TGCGCCAGCAGCCGAAATACAGGGAACACTGAAGCTTTCTTT

j_call: TRBJ1-5
d_call: NA
v_call: TRBV28
clone_size: NA
cdr3_aa: CATQKGEYNQPQHF
cdr3_nt: TGTGCCACCCAAAAGGGGGAATACAATCAGCCCCAGCATTTT

j_call: TRBJ1-4
d_call: NA
v_call: TRBV28
clone_size: NA
cdr3_aa: CASSWPGATNEKLFF
cdr3_nt: TGTGCCAGCAGTTGGCCGGGAGCAACTAATGAAAAACTGTTTTTT

j_call: TRBJ2-1
d_call: TRBD2
v_call: TRBV7-2
clone_size: NA
cdr3_aa: CASSLASASGIYEQFF
cdr3_nt: TGTGCCAGCAGCTTAGCGTCGGCTAGCGGGATCTATGAGCAGTTCTTC

j_call: TRBJ2-7
d_call: NA
v_call: TRBV5-4
clone_size: NA
cdr3_aa: CASSLVTAYEQYF
cdr3_nt: TGTGCCAGCAGCTTGGTCACAGCCTACGAGCAGTACTTC

j_call: TRBJ1-1
d_call: NA
v_call: TRBV10-3
clone_size: NA
cdr3_aa: CAISEPREQRAFF
cdr3_nt: TGTGCCATCAGTGAGCCGAGGGAGCAGAGGGCTTTCTTT

j_call: TRBJ1-5
d_call: NA
v_call: TRBV6-6
clone_size: NA
cdr3_aa: CASSSISNQPQHF
cdr3_nt: TGTGCCAGCAGTTCCATAAGCAATCAGCCCCAGCATTTT

j_call: TRBJ1-3
d_call: TRBD1
v_call: TRBV6-6
clone_size: NA
cdr3_aa: CASSFTGGDGNTIYF
cdr3_nt: TGTGCCAGCAGTTTTACAGGGGGCGACGGAAACACCATATATTTT

j_call: TRBJ2-1
d_call: TRBD2
v_call: TRBV9
clone_size: NA
cdr3_aa: CASFPGLERGNEQFF
cdr3_nt: TGTGCCAGCTTCCCGGGACTAGAAAGGGGCAATGAGCAGTTCTTC

j_call: TRBJ1-5
d_call: TRBD1
v_call: TRBV30
clone_size: NA
cdr3_aa: CAWSRTGGNRNQPQHF
cdr3_nt: TGTGCCTGGAGTAGAACAGGGGGCAATCGCAATCAGCCCCAGCATTTT

j_call: TRBJ1-3
d_call: NA
v_call: TRBV19
clone_size: once
cdr3_aa: CASSIPSGEASAGNTIYF
cdr3_nt: TGTGCCAGTAGTATACCCTCAGGGGAGGCCTCCGCTGGAAACACCATATATTTT

j_call: TRBJ2-5
d_call: NA
v_call: TRBV5-1
clone_size: once
cdr3_aa: CASSFNDQETQYF
cdr3_nt: TGCGCCAGCAGCTTTAACGACCAAGAGACCCAGTACTTC

j_call: TRBJ2-1
d_call: TRBD2
v_call: TRBV19
clone_size: NA
cdr3_aa: CASSGRGEYPSSEQFF
cdr3_nt: TGTGCCAGTAGTGGGCGGGGGGAGTACCCTTCCTCTGAGCAGTTCTTC

j_call: TRBJ2-7
d_call: NA
v_call: TRBV7-6
clone_size: NA
cdr3_aa: CASSSRYASIRSYEQYF
cdr3_nt: TGTGCCAGCAGCTCCAGATACGCGTCGATTCGTTCCTACGAGCAGTACTTC

j_call: TRBJ1-2
d_call: TRBD1
v_call: TRBV6-1
clone_size: once
cdr3_aa: CASTAGTGANYGYTF
cdr3_nt: TGTGCCAGCACCGCCGGGACAGGAGCTAACTATGGCTACACCTTC

j_call: TRBJ2-7
d_call: TRBD1
v_call: TRBV4-2
clone_size: NA
cdr3_aa: CASSQWPGGSYEQYF
cdr3_nt: TGTGCCAGCAGCCAGTGGCCAGGGGGCTCCTACGAGCAGTACTTC

j_call: TRBJ2-3
d_call: NA
v_call: TRBV11-2
clone_size: once
cdr3_aa: CASSTPRGPDTQYF
cdr3_nt: TGTGCCAGCAGCACCCCGAGGGGCCCAGATACGCAGTATTTT

j_call: TRBJ2-3
d_call: NA
v_call: TRBV28
clone_size: NA
cdr3_aa: CASSSTDTQYF
cdr3_nt: TGTGCCAGCAGTTCTACAGATACGCAGTATTTT

j_call: TRBJ2-7
d_call: TRBD1
v_call: TRBV19
clone_size: NA
cdr3_aa: CASSMGGQGRYEQYF
cdr3_nt: TGTGCCAGTAGTATGGGCGGACAGGGCCGCTACGAGCAGTACTTC

j_call: TRBJ1-4
d_call: TRBD1
v_call: TRBV5-1
clone_size: once
cdr3_aa: CASSPSPQGAANEKLFF
cdr3_nt: TGCGCCAGCAGCCCCTCCCCCCAGGGGGCAGCTAATGAAAAACTGTTTTTT

j_call: TRBJ2-2
d_call: TRBD1
v_call: TRBV6-4
clone_size: once
cdr3_aa: CASRVGTGNTGELFF
cdr3_nt: TGTGCCAGCAGGGTGGGGACAGGGAACACCGGGGAGCTGTTTTTT

j_call: TRBJ2-3
d_call: TRBD2
v_call: TRBV6-1
clone_size: NA
cdr3_aa: CAPPVGGSADTQYF
cdr3_nt: TGTGCCCCACCCGTGGGGGGGAGCGCAGATACGCAGTATTTT

j_call: TRBJ2-1
d_call: TRBD2
v_call: TRBV7-9
clone_size: NA
cdr3_aa: CASSHGTSGRIGINEQFF
cdr3_nt: TGTGCCAGCAGCCACGGGACTAGCGGGAGAATAGGAATCAATGAGCAGTTCTTC

j_call: TRBJ2-3
d_call: NA
v_call: TRBV30
clone_size: NA
cdr3_aa: CAWSVGGTDTQYF
cdr3_nt: TGTGCCTGGAGTGTAGGGGGGACAGATACGCAGTATTTT

j_call: TRBJ2-7
d_call: NA
v_call: TRBV7-8
clone_size: NA
cdr3_aa: CASQVAVAYEQYF
cdr3_nt: TGTGCCAGCCAGGTAGCGGTAGCCTACGAGCAGTACTTC

j_call: TRBJ2-7
d_call: NA
v_call: TRBV5-6
clone_size: NA
cdr3_aa: CASSLGSGAYEQYF
cdr3_nt: TGTGCCAGCAGCTTGGGTAGCGGAGCTTACGAGCAGTACTTC

j_call: TRBJ2-1
d_call: NA
v_call: TRBV29-1
clone_size: NA
cdr3_aa: CSVEGQFYNEQFF
cdr3_nt: TGCAGCGTGGAGGGACAGTTCTACAATGAGCAGTTCTTC

j_call: TRBJ1-4
d_call: NA
v_call: TRBV7-6
clone_size: NA
cdr3_aa: CASSLARGEKLFF
cdr3_nt: TGTGCCAGCAGCTTAGCAAGGGGCGAAAAACTGTTTTTT

j_call: TRBJ2-7
d_call: TRBD2
v_call: TRBV28
clone_size: NA
cdr3_aa: CASRPAGGPSEQYF
cdr3_nt: TGTGCCAGCAGACCTGCGGGAGGGCCTTCTGAGCAGTACTTC

j_call: TRBJ1-2
d_call: NA
v_call: TRBV6-1
clone_size: NA
cdr3_aa: CASSEVEKGGYTF
cdr3_nt: TGTGCCAGCAGTGAAGTGGAGAAGGGTGGCTACACCTTC

j_call: TRBJ2-7
d_call: NA
v_call: TRBV30
clone_size: NA
cdr3_aa: CAWDTGGDDYEQYF
cdr3_nt: TGTGCCTGGGACACAGGGGGGGACGACTACGAGCAGTACTTC

j_call: TRBJ1-3
d_call: NA
v_call: TRBV7-3
clone_size: NA
cdr3_aa: CASSLPGTGNTIYF
cdr3_nt: TGTGCCAGCAGCTTACCAGGGACCGGAAACACCATATATTTT

j_call: TRBJ2-7
d_call: TRBD1
v_call: TRBV15
clone_size: once
cdr3_aa: CATSRSTGGRMEQYF
cdr3_nt: TGTGCCACCAGCAGATCCACAGGGGGGCGGATGGAGCAGTACTTC

j_call: TRBJ2-7
d_call: TRBD1
v_call: TRBV5-1
clone_size: NA
cdr3_aa: CASSADRDEQYF
cdr3_nt: TGCGCCAGCAGCGCCGACAGGGACGAGCAGTACTTC

j_call: TRBJ2-5
d_call: TRBD2
v_call: TRBV30
clone_size: NA
cdr3_aa: CAWSKGTSLTQYF
cdr3_nt: TGTGCCTGGAGTAAGGGGACTAGTCTTACCCAGTACTTC

j_call: TRBJ2-2
d_call: NA
v_call: TRBV11-3
clone_size: NA
cdr3_aa: CASSFTGIGELFF
cdr3_nt: TGTGCCAGCAGCTTTACGGGGATCGGGGAGCTGTTTTTT

j_call: TRBJ1-4
d_call: TRBD1
v_call: TRBV6-1
clone_size: once
cdr3_aa: CASSPTGENEKLFF
cdr3_nt: TGTGCCAGCAGCCCGACAGGGGAGAATGAAAAACTGTTTTTT

j_call: TRBJ2-4
d_call: TRBD1
v_call: TRBV4-1
clone_size: NA
cdr3_aa: CASSFQDRTAKNIQYF
cdr3_nt: TGCGCCAGCAGCTTCCAGGACAGGACGGCCAAAAACATTCAGTACTTC

j_call: TRBJ2-3
d_call: NA
v_call: TRBV5-1
clone_size: NA
cdr3_aa: CASTVEAGATDTQYF
cdr3_nt: TGCGCCAGCACCGTGGAGGCAGGAGCCACAGATACGCAGTATTTT

j_call: TRBJ1-2
d_call: NA
v_call: TRBV4-1
clone_size: NA
cdr3_aa: CASSQDFIGGYGYTF
cdr3_nt: TGCGCCAGCAGCCAAGATTTTATTGGGGGCTATGGCTACACCTTC

j_call: TRBJ1-4
d_call: NA
v_call: TRBV6-1
clone_size: NA
cdr3_aa: CASSYSNEKLFF
cdr3_nt: TGTGCCAGCAGTTATTCTAATGAAAAACTGTTTTTT

j_call: TRBJ2-1
d_call: TRBD1
v_call: TRBV7-8
clone_size: NA
cdr3_aa: CASSQNRGNEQFF
cdr3_nt: TGTGCCAGCAGCCAAAACAGGGGCAATGAGCAGTTCTTC

j_call: TRBJ1-5
d_call: TRBD1
v_call: TRBV7-2
clone_size: NA
cdr3_aa: CASSLGTGGYQPQHF
cdr3_nt: TGTGCCAGCAGCTTAGGGACAGGGGGATATCAGCCCCAGCATTTT

j_call: TRBJ1-5
d_call: NA
v_call: TRBV28
clone_size: NA
cdr3_aa: CASKQGQGVSNQPQHF
cdr3_nt: TGTGCCAGTAAGCAGGGTCAAGGGGTTAGCAATCAGCCCCAGCATTTT

j_call: TRBJ1-1
d_call: TRBD1
v_call: TRBV14
clone_size: NA
cdr3_aa: CASSHSQGITEAFF
cdr3_nt: TGTGCCAGCAGCCACTCACAGGGGATCACTGAAGCTTTCTTT

j_call: TRBJ2-7
d_call: TRBD2
v_call: TRBV27
clone_size: once
cdr3_aa: CASRGSGRAPEQYF
cdr3_nt: TGTGCCAGCAGAGGAAGCGGGAGGGCCCCCGAGCAGTACTTC